The 25 T cell receptor beta chains below all came from one sample that was sequenced in a study of blood T cell repertoires in COVID-19. The protocol was immunoSEQ multiplex PCR, while the TCRdb copy is restricted to in-frame clones and leaves out a portion. Seen here are a few hundred thousand clones, approximately 86% observed once, and the top ten hold approximately 3%. The sample was peripheral blood. The receptors come from a man between 60 and 75 years old with acute or convalescent COVID-19.

This chain links TRBV19 with TRBJ2-2; perhaps TRBD1 as D (6 bases). CDR1 and CDR2 (germline): LNHDA, SQIVND (reference sequence). The ends were cut back, 5 bases at V and 1 base at J, with 11 bases in the middle. The CDR3 runs to 15 residues. In nucleotides, the CDR3 is TGTGCCAGTAGTCCCCCGGGACAGAACACCGGGGAGCTGTTTTTT. Its protein product is CASSPPGQNTGELFF.

V gene TRBV19 combines with J gene TRBJ2-2; D might be TRBD1 (6 bases). The germline V gene encodes CDR1 LNHDA and CDR2 SQIVND (reference sequence). The CDR3 has 17 residues. The V and J ends lost 3 bases and 9 bases respectively, with 23 bases between them. In DNA, the CDR3 is TGTGCCAGTAGTATTATATCTTCAGGGGCCGCGGGCCGGGAGCTGTTTTTT. Its translation is CASSIISSGAAGRELFF.

The gene calls are TRBV9 and TRBJ2-3; the match to TRBD2 covers 8 bases. This CDR3 comprises 14 residues. V lost 0 bases to trimming and J lost 7 bases; unmatched junction nucleotides: 4. The germline V gene encodes CDR1 SGDLS and CDR2 YYNGEE. The CDR3 region is CASSVVGTSNTQYF. Here the CDR3 DNA reads TGTGCCAGCAGCGTAGTCGGGACTAGTAATACGCAGTATTTT.

The chain carries TRBV5-6 and TRBJ2-2, with 8 nucleotides matching TRBD1. The CDR3 consists of 15 residues. The germline gives CDR1 SGHDT, CDR2 YYEEEE. V dropped 1 base and J dropped 7; count of bases not matched to a gene: 6. CDR3: CASSLLDRAVGELFF. For the CDR3, the DNA is TGTGCCAGCAGCTTGCTGGACAGGGCCGTCGGGGAGCTGTTTTTT.

This chain joins TRBV5-8 and TRBJ2-3, with D maybe TRBD2 (7 bases). The CDR3 runs to 14 residues. Germline values: CDR1 SGHTS, CDR2 YDEGEE. Deletions cut 4 bases from V and 2 bases from J, with 11 bases between. As DNA, the CDR3 is TGTGCCAGCAGCCCACGGGGGGCCACAGATACGCAGTATTTT. It is translated as CASSPRGATDTQYF.

The chain combines TRBV9 with TRBJ2-1; D not certain. V lost 0 bases and J 0 bases, leaving 7 bases between the germline ends. Germline V lookup: CDR1 SGDLS, CDR2 YYNGEE. The CDR3 contains 15 residues. CDR3 amino acids: CASSVGRGSYNEQFF. CDR3 sequence (DNA): TGTGCCAGCAGCGTAGGTCGCGGCTCCTACAATGAGCAGTTCTTC.

The rearrangement uses TRBV6-6 and TRBJ2-7, with D uncertain. The V and J ends lost 5 bases and 6 bases respectively, with 14 bases between them. Looked up from germline, CDR1 is MNHNY and CDR2 is SVGAGI (reference sequence). This CDR3 region has 13 residues. CDR3 residues: CASSHGQPGEQYF. CDR3 DNA: TGTGCCAGCAGTCACGGCCAACCGGGCGAGCAGTACTTC.

V and J are TRBV2 and TRBJ1-1; D remains ambiguous. The V gene's germline CDR1 is SNHLY and CDR2 FYNNEI. The CDR3 runs to 14 residues. Trimming removed 6 bases at V and 5 bases at J, with 16 bases between. CDR3 loop: CASRAGKAGTEAFF. Here the CDR3 DNA reads TGTGCCAGCAGGGCAGGAAAAGCGGGGACTGAAGCTTTCTTT.

There are a few counts of this clone. This sequence joins TRBV9 and TRBJ2-5; D remains ambiguous. This CDR3 has 14 amino acids. Looked up from germline, CDR1 is SGDLS and CDR2 is YYNGEE. Trimming left V 0 bases short and J 5 bases short, with 11 bases between. CDR3 in amino acids: CASSVGTVRETQYF. For the CDR3, the DNA is TGTGCCAGCAGCGTAGGTACGGTACGCGAGACCCAGTACTTC.

The chain is built from TRBV30 and TRBJ1-6; a weak D match, TRBD1 (5 bases). Trimming pared 4 bases from V and 9 bases from J, leaving 19 bases between. The germline gives CDR1 GTSNPN, CDR2 SVGIG (reference sequence). There are 15 residues in the CDR3. CDR3: CAWTGEGTRISPLHF. The CDR3 DNA follows: TGTGCCTGGACTGGGGAGGGGACGCGAATTTCACCCCTCCACTTT.

V and J are TRBV19 and TRBJ1-1; TRBD1 matches 8 bases. V shed 7 bases, J shed 6 bases, and the junction held 4 bases outside the gene matches. The germline gives CDR1 LNHDA, CDR2 SQIVND (reference sequence). The CDR3 is made up of 12 amino acids. CDR3 region: CASTGGTAEAFF. Here the CDR3 DNA reads TGTGCCAGTACAGGGGGCACAGCTGAAGCTTTCTTT.

V usage is TRBV3-1 (or the pseudogene TRBV3-2) and J usage is TRBJ1-5; D call uncertain. Per germline, CDR1 LGHDT and CDR2 YNNKEL (reference sequence). The V end was cut by 4 bases, the J end by 6 bases, with 7 bases between. This CDR3 contains 12 residues. The CDR3 loop reads CASSLPGQPQHF. The CDR3 bases are TGTGCCAGCAGCCTGCCGGGTCAGCCCCAGCATTTT.

The rearrangement uses TRBV6-5 and TRBJ1-2; 7 bases fit TRBD1. In germline, CDR1 is MNHEY, CDR2 SVGAGI. With 6 bases clipped from V and 2 bases from J, the junction kept 6 bases outside the gene matches. The CDR3 is made up of 14 amino acids. CDR3 sequence: CASRATGKNYGYTF. CDR3 nucleotide sequence: TGTGCCAGCAGGGCGACAGGGAAAAACTATGGCTACACCTTC.

The J gene is TRBJ2-3, the V gene TRBV3-1 (or the pseudogene TRBV3-2), with 7 bases aligning to TRBD1. The CDR3 length is 15 residues. J lost 0 bases, V lost 4 bases, and 4 bases had no gene match. Per germline, CDR1 LGHDT and CDR2 YNNKEL (reference sequence). The CDR3 is CASSLGQASTDTQYF. CDR3 nucleotide sequence: TGTGCCAGCAGCCTCGGACAGGCCAGCACAGATACGCAGTATTTT.

The CDR3 DNA follows: TGTGCCAGCAGCCCGCCCGGGACAGGGTACACTGAAGCTTTCTTT. Translation: CASSPPGTGYTEAFF. The V and J genes are TRBV7-2 and TRBJ1-1; 9 bases are shared with TRBD1. CDR3 length: 15 residues. In germline, CDR1 is SGHTA, CDR2 FQGNSA. V lost 5 bases, J lost 3 bases, and 7 bases stayed unmatched.

The chain employs TRBV5-1 and TRBJ1-6; TRBD1 agrees at 7 bases. The CDR3 consists of 15 residues. CDR1 SGHRS and CDR2 YFSETQ come from the germline V gene. Trimming at V came to 4 bases and at J to 9 bases, leaving 10 bases not matched to a gene. The CDR3 protein is CASSPRTGVSSPLHF. In DNA, the CDR3 is TGCGCCAGCAGCCCAAGGACAGGCGTAAGTTCACCCCTCCACTTT.

There are a few counts of this clone. The chain employs TRBV9 and TRBJ2-5; TRBD2 aligns across 9 bases. The CDR3 runs 16 residues. Germline V gives CDR1 SGDLS, CDR2 YYNGEE. V was pared by 0 bases and J by 5 bases, with 8 bases of the junction left unmatched. As DNA, the CDR3 is TGTGCCAGCAGCGTAGCCAGCGGGGGGCTCGGGGAGACCCAGTACTTC. This sequence encodes CASSVASGGLGETQYF.

The rearrangement links TRBV12-3 or TRBV12-4 to TRBJ1-1; perhaps TRBD1 as D (5 bases). The CDR3 sequence is 13 residues long. With 5 bases removed from V and 4 bases from J, the gap between germline ends came to 11 bases. The CDR3 region has the DNA TGTGCCAGCAGTCCCCAGGGTACCACTGAAGCTTTCTTT. Translation gives CASSPQGTTEAFF.

The V call is TRBV2, the J call TRBJ1-1; TRBD1 might be the D (5 bases). Trimming took off 5 bases at V and 1 base at J, with 17 bases between the two ends. CDR1 SNHLY and CDR2 FYNNEI come from the germline V gene. CDR3 size: 16 residues. CDR3 region: CASSLPVETANTEAFF. The CDR3 DNA is TGTGCCAGCAGTCTACCCGTTGAGACAGCGAACACTGAAGCTTTCTTT.

The chain links TRBV11-2 to TRBJ2-7; tentatively, D is TRBD1 (6 bases). The germline V and J ends were trimmed by 5 bases and 3 bases, with 17 bases remaining between them. The V gene's germline CDR1 is SGHAT and CDR2 FQNNGV. The CDR3 totals 15 residues. The CDR3: CASSAPRTALYEQYF. The DNA for the CDR3 is TGTGCCAGCAGCGCGCCCCGGACAGCACTCTACGAGCAGTACTTC.

This clone appeared once. The CDR3 DNA sequence: TGTGCCAGCAGCTTAGATGGCAGGGGTACGCTACAGCCCCAGCATTTT. Its translation is CASSLDGRGTLQPQHF. The rearrangement uses TRBV11-1 and TRBJ1-5; possibly TRBD1 for D (6 bases). CDR1 and CDR2 (germline): SGHAT, FQDESV (reference sequence). V gave up 1 base and J gave up 7 bases, with 17 bases separating them. CDR3 length: 16 amino acids.

The chain uses TRBV5-5 and TRBJ2-3; TRBD1 agrees at 8 bases. Unmatched junction bases numbered 11, after V lost 4 bases and J lost 1 base. Per germline, CDR1 SGHKS and CDR2 YYEKEE (reference sequence). The CDR3 length is 17 residues. The chain's CDR3 is CASSPTPGQGGTDTQYF. In nucleotides, the CDR3 is TGTGCCAGCAGCCCCACCCCTGGACAGGGTGGCACAGATACGCAGTATTTT.

The CDR3 here is CASSSPQGVDSPLHF. In DNA form, the CDR3 reads TGTGCCAGCAGCTCCCCCCAGGGTGTTGATTCACCCCTCCACTTT. The rearrangement joins TRBV9 to TRBJ1-6; weak D call: TRBD1 (5 bases). This CDR3 is built from 15 residues. Trimming stripped 4 bases from V and 8 bases from J, with 16 bases between. Germline V lookup: CDR1 SGDLS, CDR2 YYNGEE.

J is TRBJ1-5 and V is TRBV7-8; possibly TRBD1 for D (5 bases). The length of the CDR3 is 15 residues. Germline V CDR1 and CDR2: SGHVS, FQNEAQ. With 5 bases removed from V and 3 bases from J, the gap between germline ends came to 14 bases. CDR3 amino acids: CASSEWGSLNQPQHF. The CDR3 DNA follows: TGTGCCAGCAGCGAGTGGGGCAGCCTCAATCAGCCCCAGCATTTT.

The chain is built from TRBV27 and TRBJ2-5; 8 bases align to TRBD1. Per germline, CDR1 MNHEY and CDR2 SMNVEV (reference sequence). The CDR3 length is 14 residues. J gave up 2 bases and V 6 bases, and 5 bases lay outside the gene matches. CDR3 sequence (DNA): TGTGCCAGCAGCTTAGACAGGGGACAAGAGACCCAGTACTTC. It yields the protein CASSLDRGQETQYF.